A single sample gave rise to the 10 T cell receptor beta chains below, sequenced in a study of T-cell reconstitution after alpha-beta-depleted transplantation in children. Unique molecular identifiers were incorporated during preparation of the TCRbeta library. TCRdb reprocessed the PCR reads via MiXCR and lists one record per CDR3 protein. The table has around 410,000 distinct CDR3 sequences, roughly a tenth seen once; the top ten hold 4.5% to 7%. The sample here was PBMCs from the stem cell graft donor, taken from the stem cell graft. The source of these receptors is a human donor who donated a stem cell graft to a child with acute myeloid leukemia.

Ten or more counts support this clonotype. J is TRBJ1-5 and V is TRBV12-3 or TRBV12-4, with unresolved D. The CDR3 sequence is 13 residues long. The ends were cut back, 5 bases at V and 5 bases at J, with 10 bases in the middle. CDR3: CASSVDGDQPQHF. CDR3 nucleotides: TGTGCCAGCAGTGTGGACGGAGATCAGCCCCAGCATTTT.

The CDR3 spells CASSPGRGQRNQPQHF. For the CDR3, the DNA is TGTGCCAGCAGCCCTGGGAGGGGACAGAGAAATCAGCCCCAGCATTTT. The rearrangement links TRBV11-2 to TRBJ1-5, with 7 nucleotides matching TRBD1. V lost 5 bases and J lost 4; bases outside the gene matches: 11. Germline CDR1 and CDR2: SGHAT and FQNNGV. CDR3 size: 16 residues.

CDR3 DNA: TGTGCCAGCAGTTTCTTTTTTACGGGGGGGCAGGATACGCAGTATTTT. This gives the protein CASSFFFTGGQDTQYF. J is TRBJ2-3 and V is TRBV27; 8 nucleotides align to TRBD2. The CDR3 runs to 16 residues. The V and J ends lost 3 bases and 6 bases, in that order; junction bases with no gene match: 11. CDR1 and CDR2 from the germline V gene are MNHEY and SMNVEV (reference sequence).

This clonotype was seen ten or more times. The chain uses TRBV27 and TRBJ2-7, with D hard to call. Looked up from germline, CDR1 is MNHEY and CDR2 is SMNVEV (reference sequence). V was trimmed by 1 base and J by 3 bases, leaving 16 bases between them. This CDR3 comprises 16 residues. The CDR3 nucleotides read TGTGCCAGCAGTTTATTGGACGGGTCCTCTCACTACGAGCAGTACTTC. Translation: CASSLLDGSSHYEQYF.

CDR3 in amino acids: CSAPNWGESTDTQYF. The CDR3 DNA follows: TGCAGTGCACCGAATTGGGGGGAGAGCACAGATACGCAGTATTTT. This chain links TRBV20-1 with TRBJ2-3; maybe TRBD2 (6 bases). V dropped 6 bases and J dropped 0 bases, with 16 bases sitting between them. This CDR3 contains 15 residues. In germline, CDR1 is DFQATT, CDR2 SNEGSKA (reference sequence).

Many counts were recorded for this clonotype. The chain has TRBV6-2 or TRBV6-3 and TRBJ1-1; no clear D gene. V was cut by 2 bases and J by 5 bases, with 9 bases left in between. Germline values: CDR1 MNHEY, CDR2 SVGEGT. The CDR3 runs to 13 residues. The CDR3 protein is CASSYQRPTEAFF. The CDR3 nucleotides are TGTGCCAGCAGTTACCAACGCCCGACTGAAGCTTTCTTT.

The genes are TRBV29-1 and TRBJ2-1; D is possibly TRBD1 (5 bases). Looked up from germline, CDR1 is SQVTM and CDR2 is ANQGSEA. The length of the CDR3 is 16 residues. The V gene lost 6 bases and the J gene lost 0 bases, with 18 bases spanning the gap. This CDR3 is CSVDRTKLSSYNEQFF. The DNA of the CDR3 is TGCAGCGTAGATAGGACAAAACTGAGCTCCTACAATGAGCAGTTCTTC.

V gene TRBV15 combines with J gene TRBJ1-5; D call uncertain. The length of the CDR3 is 15 residues. Per the germline V gene, CDR1 is LNHNV and CDR2 is YYDKDF (reference sequence). V was pared by 0 bases and J by 2 bases, with 8 bases between. This chain's CDR3 is CATSREGPGNQPQHF. CDR3 bases: TGTGCCACCAGCAGAGAGGGCCCTGGCAATCAGCCCCAGCATTTT.

This clonotype came up many times. V usage is TRBV6-5 and J usage is TRBJ2-2, with D unresolved. Trimming stripped 4 bases from V and 6 bases from J, with 12 bases between. The CDR3 length is 14 residues. The germline V gene has CDR1 MNHEY and CDR2 SVGAGI. This CDR3 is CASSSLEGSGELFF. The CDR3 region has the DNA TGTGCCAGCAGTTCCTTAGAAGGATCCGGGGAGCTGTTTTTT.

This chain connects TRBV6-1 to TRBJ2-1; 12 bases agree with TRBD2. This CDR3 is 14 amino acids long. Germline values: CDR1 MNHNS, CDR2 SASEGT. V was pared by 5 bases and J by 8 bases, with 4 bases of the junction left unmatched. The DNA of the CDR3 is TGTGCCAGCAGTAGGACTAGCGGGGTCGATGAGCAGTTCTTC. This sequence encodes CASSRTSGVDEQFF.